Below, 23 T cell receptor beta chains from the same sample are listed, as sequenced in a study of cytomegalovirus exposure and HLA in healthy donors. Both 60 Vbeta primers and 13 Jbeta primers went into the PCR. Produced via immunoSEQ multiplex PCR; TCRdb's table is partial and in-frame only. This table has 150,000 to 200,000 clones, 75% to 90% appearing once. Sequencing input: PBMCs. These receptors were obtained from a man in his late teens or twenties in good health and CMV-seropositive.

The rearrangement uses TRBV6-5 and TRBJ2-3, with 8 bases that match TRBD2. Germline-derived CDR1 and CDR2 are MNHEY and SVGAGI. The CDR3 length is 15 residues. V trimming: 6 bases; J trimming: 2 bases; junction bases outside the gene matches: 7. CDR3 bases: TGTGCCAGCAGCGTGGGACTAGTAAACACAGATACGCAGTATTTT. Encoded protein: CASSVGLVNTDTQYF.

The chain recombines TRBV5-1 with TRBJ2-5, with 13 positions matching TRBD2. CDR3 size: 17 residues. The germline V gene has CDR1 SGHRS and CDR2 YFSETQ. V dropped 1 base and J dropped 5; count of bases not matched to a gene: 8. The CDR3 loop is CASSLQTSGGERETQYF. As DNA, the CDR3 is TGCGCCAGCAGCTTGCAAACTAGCGGGGGGGAACGGGAGACCCAGTACTTC.

This clone came up once. Here the CDR3 DNA reads TGTGCCAGTAGTATTGGCGGGGGGGCGGCTGAGCAGTTCTTC. It yields the protein CASSIGGGAAEQFF. The V gene is TRBV19, the J gene TRBJ2-1, with TRBD2 matching over 9 bases. V trimming: 3 bases; J trimming: 9 bases; junction bases outside the gene matches: 6. Germline V lookup: CDR1 LNHDA, CDR2 SQIVND (reference sequence). This CDR3 has 14 residues.

The chain employs TRBV16 and TRBJ2-1, with unresolved D. CDR3 length: 13 residues. Trimming took off 4 bases at V and 4 bases at J, with 8 bases between the two ends. The germline CDR1 and CDR2 sequences are KGHSY and FQNENV. The CDR3 here is CASSLARYNEQFF. The DNA of the CDR3 is TGTGCCAGCAGCCTTGCGCGGTACAATGAGCAGTTCTTC.

This rearrangement joins TRBV9 to TRBJ2-7; D might be TRBD1 (5 bases). Trimming removed 4 bases from V and 3 bases from J, with 14 bases in between. CDR1 and CDR2 (germline): SGDLS, YYNGEE. The length of the CDR3 is 14 residues. CDR3 loop: CASSPEQRGYEQYF. In DNA form, the CDR3 reads TGTGCCAGCAGCCCCGAGCAAAGGGGCTACGAGCAGTACTTC.

The count of this clone is one. V usage is TRBV29-1 and J usage is TRBJ2-7; D is perhaps TRBD2 (6 bases). Trimming left V 3 bases short and J 4 bases short, with 10 bases between. The CDR3 is 12 residues long. Germline CDR1 is SQVTM and CDR2 is ANQGSEA. CDR3 in amino acids: CSVEGTYYEQYF. CDR3 sequence (DNA): TGCAGCGTTGAGGGGACTTATTACGAGCAGTACTTC.

The chain combines TRBV6-1 with TRBJ2-1; 13 bases agree with TRBD2. V was pared by 8 bases and J by 7 bases, with 8 bases of the junction left unmatched. The germline V gene encodes CDR1 MNHNS and CDR2 SASEGT. The CDR3 extends over 15 amino acids. The CDR3 sequence: CASARLAGGLNEQFF. The CDR3 coding sequence is TGTGCCAGCGCAAGACTAGCGGGGGGCCTGAATGAGCAGTTCTTC.

The chain has TRBV18 and TRBJ2-3; tentatively, D is TRBD2 (5 bases). CDR3 length: 16 amino acids. Deletions cut 5 bases from V and 4 bases from J, with 19 bases between. CDR1 KGHSH and CDR2 LQKENI come from the germline V gene. CDR3 amino acids: CASSTGSAGRADTQYF. In nucleotides, the CDR3 is TGTGCCAGCTCAACCGGTAGTGCGGGCCGTGCAGATACGCAGTATTTT.

This clone has just a few counts. The CDR3 DNA reads TGTGCCAGCACGGAATCTCAGAAACTAAATGAAAAACTGTTTTTT. It translates to CASTESQKLNEKLFF. The genes are TRBV13 and TRBJ1-4; D not resolved. V gave up 7 bases and J gave up 5 bases, with 17 bases separating them. CDR1 and CDR2 from the germline V gene are PRHDT and FYEKMQ (reference sequence). The CDR3 is 15 amino acids.

The chain employs TRBV5-4 and TRBJ2-5, with 7 bases identical to TRBD1. The germline CDR1 and CDR2 sequences are SGHNT and YYREEE (reference sequence). The CDR3 has 15 amino acids. The V segment lost 4 bases and the J segment 5 bases; nucleotides outside the gene matches: 11. This CDR3 reads CASSDDRDRRETQYF. The CDR3, as DNA: TGTGCCAGCAGCGACGACAGGGACCGCCGGGAGACCCAGTACTTC.

The chain recombines TRBV4-2 with TRBJ1-5, with TRBD1 as a possible D gene (5 bases). The CDR3 contains 12 residues. Trimming cost V 1 base and J 11 bases, with 9 bases left between them. CDR1 LGHNA and CDR2 YNFKEQ come from the germline V gene. CDR3 sequence reads: CASSQGSQAQHF. The DNA for the CDR3 is TGTGCCAGCAGCCAAGGATCACAGGCCCAGCATTTT.

This clone showed up just once. The junction departs from germline at one end; a sequencing error may be responsible. The chain uses TRBV7-7 and TRBJ2-1, with 7 positions matching TRBD2. Looked up from germline, CDR1 is SSHAT and CDR2 is FNYEAQ (reference sequence). CDR3 size: 16 residues. The CDR3 protein is CASSPEWGGIYNEQFF. The CDR3 DNA reads as TGTGCTAGCAGCCCGGAATGGGGGGGGATCTACAATGAGCAGTTCTTC.

The V call is TRBV9, the J call TRBJ2-3; maybe TRBD2 (6 bases). The CDR3 is 14 amino acids. Trimming removed 6 bases from V and 0 bases from J, with 11 bases in between. The germline gives CDR1 SGDLS, CDR2 YYNGEE. For the CDR3, the DNA is TGTGCCAGCAACTACGGGGGAAGCACAGATACGCAGTATTTT. It translates to CASNYGGSTDTQYF.

The J gene is TRBJ1-4, the V gene TRBV18; D gene unclear. CDR3 length: 13 amino acids. Germline V gene data show CDR1 as KGHSH and CDR2 as LQKENI. Deletions cut 2 bases from V and 4 bases from J, with 5 bases between. The CDR3 DNA follows: TGTGCCAGCTCACCAGGGCTTAATGAAAAACTGTTTTTT. The encoded protein is CASSPGLNEKLFF.

The chain is built from TRBV5-5 and TRBJ1-1; possibly TRBD1 for D (6 bases). This CDR3 is built from 16 residues. Looked up from germline, CDR1 is SGHKS and CDR2 is YYEKEE (reference sequence). Trimming pared 3 bases from V and 1 base from J, leaving 16 bases between. CDR3 sequence: CASSSWGGTKNTEAFF. CDR3 DNA sequence: TGTGCCAGCAGCTCCTGGGGTGGGACAAAGAACACTGAAGCTTTCTTT.

This chain links TRBV15 with TRBJ2-3; D uncertain. CDR1 and CDR2 (germline): LNHNV, YYDKDF (reference sequence). The CDR3 consists of 12 residues. Trimming left V 1 base short and J 5 bases short, with 4 bases between. The CDR3 DNA sequence: TGTGCCACCAGCAGAGCCAGAGATACGCAGTATTTT. It translates to CATSRARDTQYF. The entire variable domain, with the rest obtained from reference TRBV15 and TRBJ2-3, is as follows: DAMVIQNPRYQVTQFGKPVTLSCSQTLNHNVMYWYQQKSSQAPKLLFHYYDKDFNNEADTPDNFQSRRPNTSFCFLDIRSPGLGDTAMYLCATSRARDTQYFGPGTRLTVL.

This chain joins TRBV9 and TRBJ2-3, with D hard to call. The CDR3 sequence is 11 residues long. In germline, CDR1 is SGDLS, CDR2 YYNGEE. Trimming took 8 bases from V and 2 from J, leaving 6 bases between them. Here the CDR3 reads CASGPTDTQYF. The CDR3 DNA reads as TGTGCCAGTGGGCCCACAGATACGCAGTATTTT. Full variable domain (remainder filled in from reference TRBV9 and TRBJ2-3): DSGVTQTPKHLITATGQRVTLRCSPRSGDLSVYWYQQSLDQGLQFLIQYYNGEERAKGNILERFSAQQFPDLHSELNLSSLELGDSALYFCASGPTDTQYFGPGTRLTVL.

The chain has TRBV7-2 and TRBJ2-3; 11 nucleotides align to TRBD2. In germline, CDR1 is SGHTA, CDR2 FQGNSA. The junction had 8 bases not matched to a gene; V was cut back by 2 bases and J by 7 bases. The CDR3 is made up of 16 amino acids. The CDR3 here is CASSLIAGGGRNTQYF. CDR3 nucleotide sequence: TGTGCCAGCAGCTTAATAGCGGGGGGGGGCAGGAATACGCAGTATTTT.

This chain joins TRBV2 and TRBJ2-5; the match to TRBD2 covers 7 bases. Germline trimming cut 6 bases from V and 12 bases from J; bases unmatched to any gene: 19. CDR1 and CDR2 (germline): SNHLY, FYNNEI. This CDR3 comprises 15 residues. The CDR3 protein is CASSRIILTSPMEYF. The CDR3 region has the DNA TGTGCCAGCAGCAGAATTATCTTGACTAGCCCAATGGAGTACTTC.

Here the CDR3 reads CAISEGAASGGAKDTQYF. CDR3 nucleotide sequence: TGTGCCATCAGTGAGGGGGCGGCTAGCGGGGGGGCCAAAGATACGCAGTATTTT. The V and J genes are TRBV10-3 and TRBJ2-3; 12 positions agree with TRBD2. The length of the CDR3 is 18 residues. J gave up 5 bases and V 2 bases, and 11 bases lay outside the gene matches. Germline V lookup: CDR1 ENHRY, CDR2 SYGVKD.

J is TRBJ2-3 and V is TRBV2; 13 bases agree with TRBD2. Germline CDR1 reads SNHLY; CDR2 reads FYNNEI. With V trimmed by 4 bases and J by 3 bases, 10 bases remained unmatched. The CDR3 is made up of 18 amino acids. The CDR3 protein is CASSGVLAGGVGTDTQYF. CDR3 nucleotides: TGTGCCAGCAGTGGCGTACTAGCGGGGGGGGTGGGGACAGATACGCAGTATTTT.

This clone is a singleton in its sample. The chain is built from TRBV19 and TRBJ1-2; no reliable D call. The CDR3 has 11 residues. V was trimmed by 6 bases and J by 4 bases, leaving 6 bases between them. CDR1 is LNHDA, CDR2 SQIVND, per germline (reference sequence). This chain's CDR3 is CASRSGYGYTF. The CDR3 DNA reads as TGTGCCAGTAGATCGGGCTATGGCTACACCTTC. Filled out from reference TRBV19 and TRBJ1-2, the complete variable domain reads DGGITQSPKYLFRKEGQNVTLSCEQNLNHDAMYWYRQDPGQGLRLIYYSQIVNDFQKGDIAEGYSVSREKKESFPLTVTSAQKNPTAFYLCASRSGYGYTFGSGTRLTVV.

As regards this clone: A junction boundary mismatches the germline segment, possibly from a read error. CDR3 protein: CSSSSRAGYRGDSPLHF. The CDR3 DNA reads TGTTCCAGCAGCTCGAGGGCCGGGTATCGTGGGGATTCACCCCTCCACTTT. This chain uses TRBV7-9 with TRBJ1-6, with D uncertain. Germline CDR1 and CDR2: SEHNR and FQNEAQ (reference sequence). This CDR3 has 17 residues.